This record looks at one T cell receptor (beta chain) sequence and its context. The CDR3 runs to 14 residues. Germline CDR1 SGHVS, CDR2 FQNEAQ. The V gene end was trimmed by 6 bases and the J gene end by 5 bases; junction bases not matched to a gene: 9. This sample stems from a study of shared clonotypes between healthy human individuals. Method: immunoSEQ multiplex PCR; TCRdb's copy keeps in-frame clones and lacks some. This repertoire shows about 2 million clones, roughly 94% found once; its top ten account for under 1.5%. Selected positively for CCR7 and CD45RO-negative, naive CD8 cells excluded terminally differentiated effector memory CD45RA+ cells.

The sequencing input was naive CD8+ T cells sorted from blood. The chain couples TRBV7-8 to TRBJ2-5, with 7 positions matching TRBD1. The receptor comes from a man aged 18 to 30 in good health. In nucleotides, the CDR3 is TGTGCCAGCAGACCAAGTACAGGGGTCGAGACCCAGTACTTC. Translation gives CASRPSTGVETQYF.